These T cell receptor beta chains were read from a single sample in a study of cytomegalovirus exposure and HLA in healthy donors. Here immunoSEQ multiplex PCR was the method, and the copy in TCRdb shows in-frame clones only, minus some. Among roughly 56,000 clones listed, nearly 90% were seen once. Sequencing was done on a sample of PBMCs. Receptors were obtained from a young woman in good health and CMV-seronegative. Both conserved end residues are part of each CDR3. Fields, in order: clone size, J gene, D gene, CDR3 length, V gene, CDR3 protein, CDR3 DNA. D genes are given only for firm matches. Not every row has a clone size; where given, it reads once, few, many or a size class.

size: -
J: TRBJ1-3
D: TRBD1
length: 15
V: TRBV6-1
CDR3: CASSGDRVSGNTIYF
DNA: TGTGCCAGCAGTGGGGACAGGGTTTCTGGAAACACCATATATTTT

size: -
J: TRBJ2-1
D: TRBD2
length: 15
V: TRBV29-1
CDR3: CSGRLAGGIYNEQFF
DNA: TGCAGCGGCAGACTAGCGGGGGGCATTTACAATGAGCAGTTCTTC

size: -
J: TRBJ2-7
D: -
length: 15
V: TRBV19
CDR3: CASNEGTRSSYEQYF
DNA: TGTGCCAGTAACGAAGGGACAAGGAGCTCCTACGAGCAGTACTTC

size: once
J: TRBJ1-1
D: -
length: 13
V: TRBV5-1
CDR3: CASSLIQGTEAFF
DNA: TGCGCCAGCAGCTTGATCCAGGGCACTGAAGCTTTCTTT

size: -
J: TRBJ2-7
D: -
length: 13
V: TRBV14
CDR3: CASSLIALSEQYF
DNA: TGTGCCAGCAGCCTTATCGCGCTTAGCGAGCAGTACTTC

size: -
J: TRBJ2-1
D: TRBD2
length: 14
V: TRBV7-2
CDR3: CASSRVAGDNEQFF
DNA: TGTGCCAGCAGCCGGGTAGCGGGAGACAATGAGCAGTTCTTC

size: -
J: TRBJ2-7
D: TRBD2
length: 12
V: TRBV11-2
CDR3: CASSSREVEQYF
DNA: TGTGCCAGCAGCTCCCGGGAGGTCGAGCAGTACTTC

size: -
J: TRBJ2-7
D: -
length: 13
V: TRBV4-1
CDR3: CASSQGHFYEQYF
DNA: TGCGCCAGCAGCCAAGGACACTTCTACGAGCAGTACTTC

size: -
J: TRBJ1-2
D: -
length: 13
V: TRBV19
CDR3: CASSIRQGGRYTF
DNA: TGTGCCAGTAGTATCCGCCAGGGTGGGCGCTACACCTTC

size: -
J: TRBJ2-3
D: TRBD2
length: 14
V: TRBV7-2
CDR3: CASSMGLAGDTQYF
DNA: TGTGCCAGCAGCATGGGACTAGCGGGAGATACGCAGTATTTT